Here is one T cell receptor beta chain with its context. These data belong to a study of cytomegalovirus exposure and HLA in healthy donors. Primers: 60 Vbeta forward and 13 Jbeta reverse. Assay: immunoSEQ multiplex PCR; the TCRdb copy retains only in-frame clones and omits some. The sample records some 56,000 clones, approximately 80% being singletons. This CDR3 spans 14 amino acids. The TCR sequence derives from a woman in her thirties or forties in good health and CMV-seronegative. Sequencing was performed on PBMCs. J is TRBJ1-1 and V is TRBV21-1; the table's D gene call, TRBD1, was not cross checked with the DNA. TRBV21-1 is marked as a pseudogene. The CDR3 bases are TGTGCCAGCAGCGACCGACAGGGGATCACTGAAGCTTTCTTT. Translating gives CASSDRQGITEAFF.